This T cell receptor beta chain was captured by sequencing in a study of T cell repertoires in cytomegalovirus infection. Study-level information: CMV epitopes, recently identified HLA-C-restricted and well-studied HLA-B-restricted, were used. Overall study findings and caveats: CMV-specific HLA-C-restricted TCR beta clonotypes dominated the ex vivo response. Cumulative public TCR beta family frequency identified carriers of CMV plus the relevant HLA.

Via MiXCR, TCRdb re-called the reads, giving one row per CDR3 protein. The profile shows around 710,000 distinct CDR3 sequences, 25% to 35% of them singletons. V lost 8 bases, J lost 7 bases, and 14 bases lay in between. Germline V CDR1 and CDR2: MDHEN, SYDVKM. CDR3 length: 12 residues. Of note for this clonotype: The antigen remains unidentified.

Sequencing used cultured CD8+ T cells from PBMCs, obtained from culture after CMV antigen stimulation. This sequence originates from a human donor in good health (CMV status not recorded). Some clones in this sample may be carry-over from other donors' samples. The J gene is TRBJ1-2, the V gene TRBV28, with D possibly matching TRBD1 (5 bases). CDR3 sequence (DNA): TGTGCCAGCTGGGGCGGGGACGGTGGCTACACCTTC. Translated: CASWGGDGGYTF.